Listed below are T cell receptor beta chains from one sample, sequenced in a study of graft-versus-host responses after intestinal transplantation. Some clones are missing from TCRdb's copy, which holds only in-frame ones; the method was immunoSEQ multiplex PCR. The sample holds 43,000 or so clones, about 95% seen once. Sequences were derived from PBMCs, sampled 335 days after intestinal transplant. The receptors derive from a human patient who received an intestinal transplant, so some T cells may come from the graft donor. Both conserved end residues are part of each CDR3. The D gene is left open where the match is weak. Clone sizes are given selectively: once, few, many, or a class where the clone is expanded.

clone size: NA
J gene: TRBJ1-5
D gene: NA
V gene: TRBV27
CDR3 protein: CASSLSPGAANQPQHF
CDR3 DNA: TGTGCCAGCAGTTTATCTCCGGGGGCAGCGAATCAGCCCCAGCATTTT

clone size: NA
J gene: TRBJ1-1
D gene: NA
V gene: TRBV18
CDR3 protein: CASSPLSSLNTEAFF
CDR3 DNA: TGTGCCAGCTCACCATTGTCCAGTTTGAACACTGAAGCTTTCTTT

clone size: NA
J gene: TRBJ2-7
D gene: NA
V gene: TRBV4-1
CDR3 protein: CASSQEPDTYEQYF
CDR3 DNA: TGCGCCAGCAGCCAAGAACCGGACACCTACGAGCAGTACTTC

clone size: NA
J gene: TRBJ1-5
D gene: NA
V gene: TRBV27
CDR3 protein: CASSRDRTNQPQHF
CDR3 DNA: TGTGCCAGCAGCCGCGACAGGACCAATCAGCCCCAGCATTTT

clone size: NA
J gene: TRBJ1-2
D gene: TRBD1
V gene: TRBV6-5
CDR3 protein: CASSQGTANYGYTF
CDR3 DNA: TGTGCCAGCAGTCAGGGGACAGCTAACTATGGCTACACCTTC

clone size: NA
J gene: TRBJ1-4
D gene: TRBD1
V gene: TRBV25-1
CDR3 protein: CASRDGQGGRRKLFF
CDR3 DNA: TGTGCCAGCAGAGACGGACAGGGCGGGCGAAGAAAACTGTTTTTT

clone size: NA
J gene: TRBJ2-3
D gene: TRBD2
V gene: TRBV6-5
CDR3 protein: CASRRLAVEDTQYF
CDR3 DNA: TGTGCCAGCAGAAGACTAGCGGTAGAGGATACGCAGTATTTT

clone size: NA
J gene: TRBJ2-3
D gene: NA
V gene: TRBV4-1
CDR3 protein: CASSHRDLTDTQYF
CDR3 DNA: TGCGCCAGCAGCCACCGGGACTTAACAGATACGCAGTATTTT

clone size: NA
J gene: TRBJ2-1
D gene: NA
V gene: TRBV11-1
CDR3 protein: CASSSGSSYNEQFF
CDR3 DNA: TGTGCCAGCAGCTCAGGGAGCTCCTACAATGAGCAGTTCTTC

clone size: NA
J gene: TRBJ2-1
D gene: NA
V gene: TRBV28
CDR3 protein: CASSFSGLHEQFF
CDR3 DNA: TGTGCCAGCAGTTTCTCCGGACTCCATGAGCAGTTCTTC

clone size: NA
J gene: TRBJ2-7
D gene: TRBD2
V gene: TRBV7-9
CDR3 protein: CASSFPGTSATYEQYF
CDR3 DNA: TGTGCCAGCAGCTTTCCCGGGACTAGCGCAACCTACGAGCAGTACTTC

clone size: NA
J gene: TRBJ2-7
D gene: NA
V gene: TRBV6-5
CDR3 protein: CASSYWGDGQYF
CDR3 DNA: TGTGCCAGCAGTTACTGGGGGGACGGGCAGTACTTC

clone size: NA
J gene: TRBJ2-2
D gene: NA
V gene: TRBV15
CDR3 protein: CATSLVTWILNTGELFF
CDR3 DNA: TGTGCCACCAGCTTAGTGACGTGGATTTTGAACACCGGGGAGCTGTTTTTT

clone size: NA
J gene: TRBJ2-1
D gene: NA
V gene: TRBV6-1
CDR3 protein: CASSLDSPSYNEQFF
CDR3 DNA: TGTGCCAGCAGTTTAGACAGCCCCTCCTACAATGAGCAGTTCTTC

clone size: NA
J gene: TRBJ1-3
D gene: NA
V gene: TRBV6-5
CDR3 protein: CASEGSGNTIYF
CDR3 DNA: TGTGCCAGTGAGGGGTCTGGAAACACCATATATTTT

clone size: NA
J gene: TRBJ2-3
D gene: NA
V gene: TRBV18
CDR3 protein: CASSPPRDTFTDTQYF
CDR3 DNA: TGTGCCAGCTCACCGCCCCGGGACACGTTCACAGATACGCAGTATTTT

clone size: NA
J gene: TRBJ2-3
D gene: TRBD2
V gene: TRBV5-1
CDR3 protein: CASRLSGREFWTDTQYF
CDR3 DNA: TGCGCCAGCAGGCTCAGCGGGAGGGAATTTTGGACAGATACGCAGTATTTT

clone size: NA
J gene: TRBJ1-1
D gene: NA
V gene: TRBV11-2
CDR3 protein: CASSLPGRSTEAFF
CDR3 DNA: TGTGCCAGCAGCTTACCGGGTAGGAGCACTGAAGCTTTCTTT

clone size: NA
J gene: TRBJ2-7
D gene: NA
V gene: TRBV7-9
CDR3 protein: CASSHHGAGTSVGEQYF
CDR3 DNA: TGTGCCAGCAGCCACCACGGCGCCGGGACAAGCGTGGGGGAGCAGTACTTC

clone size: NA
J gene: TRBJ2-1
D gene: NA
V gene: TRBV7-2
CDR3 protein: CASSLNAGSSYNEQFF
CDR3 DNA: TGTGCCAGCAGCTTAAACGCCGGGAGCTCCTACAATGAGCAGTTCTTC

clone size: NA
J gene: TRBJ2-5
D gene: NA
V gene: TRBV15
CDR3 protein: CATSRESRRYQETQYF
CDR3 DNA: TGTGCCACCAGCAGAGAGTCTAGGCGGTACCAAGAGACCCAGTACTTC

clone size: NA
J gene: TRBJ1-3
D gene: NA
V gene: TRBV6-1
CDR3 protein: CASSEWARDGNTIYF
CDR3 DNA: TGTGCCAGCAGTGAATGGGCCAGGGACGGAAACACCATATATTTT

clone size: once
J gene: TRBJ1-5
D gene: NA
V gene: TRBV6-5
CDR3 protein: CASSYSRSGDQPQHF
CDR3 DNA: TGTGCCAGCAGTTACTCGAGGTCTGGGGACCAGCCCCAGCATTTT

clone size: NA
J gene: TRBJ2-5
D gene: NA
V gene: TRBV12-5
CDR3 protein: CASGRREETQYF
CDR3 DNA: TGTGCTAGTGGCCGCAGAGAAGAGACCCAGTACTTC

clone size: NA
J gene: TRBJ1-6
D gene: TRBD1
V gene: TRBV5-1
CDR3 protein: CASSLVSGQGRNSPLHF
CDR3 DNA: TGCGCCAGCAGCTTGGTCAGTGGACAGGGCAGGAATTCACCCCTCCACTTT

clone size: NA
J gene: TRBJ1-2
D gene: NA
V gene: TRBV5-1
CDR3 protein: CASSLAEFKGGYTF
CDR3 DNA: TGCGCCAGCAGCTTGGCCGAGTTTAAGGGAGGCTACACCTTC

clone size: NA
J gene: TRBJ2-3
D gene: NA
V gene: TRBV14
CDR3 protein: CASGTTGTDTQYF
CDR3 DNA: TGTGCCAGCGGGACAACAGGCACAGATACGCAGTATTTT

clone size: once
J gene: TRBJ1-6
D gene: NA
V gene: TRBV21-1
CDR3 protein: CASSMGEGGTPLHF
CDR3 DNA: TGTGCCAGCAGCATGGGGGAGGGAGGTACACCCCTCCACTTT

clone size: NA
J gene: TRBJ1-4
D gene: TRBD1
V gene: TRBV6-1
CDR3 protein: CASSDGQGRSTNEKLFF
CDR3 DNA: TGTGCCAGCAGTGATGGACAGGGACGTTCAACTAATGAAAAACTGTTTTTT

clone size: NA
J gene: TRBJ1-1
D gene: NA
V gene: TRBV6-6
CDR3 protein: CASQNTGNTEAFF
CDR3 DNA: TGTGCCAGCCAGAATACAGGGAACACTGAAGCTTTCTTT

clone size: NA
J gene: TRBJ2-5
D gene: NA
V gene: TRBV4-1
CDR3 protein: CASSLGPQETQYF
CDR3 DNA: TGCGCCAGCAGCCTGGGCCCACAAGAGACCCAGTACTTC

clone size: NA
J gene: TRBJ2-2
D gene: NA
V gene: TRBV5-4
CDR3 protein: CASTLRAGNTGELFF
CDR3 DNA: TGTGCCAGCACCCTGAGGGCAGGGAACACCGGGGAGCTGTTTTTT

clone size: NA
J gene: TRBJ2-2
D gene: NA
V gene: TRBV5-1
CDR3 protein: CASRPNTGQSGELFF
CDR3 DNA: TGCGCCAGCAGACCTAACACCGGACAATCCGGGGAGCTGTTTTTT

clone size: NA
J gene: TRBJ2-4
D gene: NA
V gene: TRBV9
CDR3 protein: CASSVDPGPPEAKNIQYF
CDR3 DNA: TGTGCCAGCAGCGTAGATCCCGGACCCCCCGAGGCCAAAAACATTCAGTACTTC

clone size: once
J gene: TRBJ2-7
D gene: NA
V gene: TRBV2
CDR3 protein: CASKSMGRTNYEQYF
CDR3 DNA: TGTGCCAGCAAGAGTATGGGGCGCACAAACTACGAGCAGTACTTC

clone size: once
J gene: TRBJ2-7
D gene: TRBD2
V gene: TRBV19
CDR3 protein: CASSRGEGLAASYEQYF
CDR3 DNA: TGTGCCAGTAGTAGGGGGGAGGGACTAGCAGCGTCCTACGAGCAGTACTTC

clone size: NA
J gene: TRBJ1-1
D gene: NA
V gene: TRBV6-4
CDR3 protein: CASRGPEAEAFF
CDR3 DNA: TGTGCCAGCAGGGGACCAGAGGCTGAAGCTTTCTTT

clone size: NA
J gene: TRBJ2-5
D gene: TRBD1
V gene: TRBV11-2
CDR3 protein: CASSGTGETQYF
CDR3 DNA: TGTGCCAGCAGCGGGACAGGGGAGACCCAGTACTTC

clone size: NA
J gene: TRBJ2-3
D gene: TRBD1
V gene: TRBV10-3
CDR3 protein: CAISEGQGTDTQYF
CDR3 DNA: TGTGCCATCAGTGAGGGACAGGGCACAGATACGCAGTATTTT

clone size: NA
J gene: TRBJ1-3
D gene: NA
V gene: TRBV6-1
CDR3 protein: CASSVWVSQDDTIYF
CDR3 DNA: TGTGCCAGCAGTGTCTGGGTTTCCCAGGATGACACCATATATTTT

clone size: NA
J gene: TRBJ2-3
D gene: TRBD2
V gene: TRBV27
CDR3 protein: CASSLLAGGADTQYF
CDR3 DNA: TGTGCCAGCAGTTTACTAGCGGGGGGCGCAGATACGCAGTATTTT

clone size: NA
J gene: TRBJ2-5
D gene: TRBD1
V gene: TRBV30
CDR3 protein: CAWGDRVQETQYF
CDR3 DNA: TGTGCCTGGGGTGACAGGGTCCAAGAGACCCAGTACTTC

clone size: NA
J gene: TRBJ2-5
D gene: NA
V gene: TRBV19
CDR3 protein: CASSILPGPQETQYF
CDR3 DNA: TGTGCCAGTAGTATACTCCCGGGACCCCAAGAGACCCAGTACTTC

clone size: NA
J gene: TRBJ2-7
D gene: NA
V gene: TRBV7-9
CDR3 protein: CASSLDFGTASGQYF
CDR3 DNA: TGTGCCAGCAGCTTAGACTTTGGGACTGCCTCCGGGCAGTACTTC

clone size: NA
J gene: TRBJ1-6
D gene: NA
V gene: TRBV7-3
CDR3 protein: CASSRQGGNSPLHF
CDR3 DNA: TGTGCCAGCAGCCGTCAGGGAGGTAATTCACCCCTCCACTTT

clone size: NA
J gene: TRBJ2-1
D gene: TRBD2
V gene: TRBV11-2
CDR3 protein: CASSSPGLDNEQFF
CDR3 DNA: TGTGCCAGCAGCTCTCCGGGACTAGACAATGAGCAGTTCTTC

clone size: NA
J gene: TRBJ2-1
D gene: TRBD2
V gene: TRBV11-2
CDR3 protein: CASSSLPTSGGKTEQFF
CDR3 DNA: TGTGCCAGCAGCTCACTACCTACTAGCGGGGGGAAGACTGAGCAGTTCTTC

clone size: NA
J gene: TRBJ1-4
D gene: TRBD1
V gene: TRBV5-6
CDR3 protein: CASREDRGANEKLFF
CDR3 DNA: TGTGCCAGCAGGGAGGACAGGGGGGCTAATGAAAAACTGTTTTTT

clone size: NA
J gene: TRBJ1-5
D gene: NA
V gene: TRBV6-5
CDR3 protein: CASSYVQGNQPQHF
CDR3 DNA: TGTGCCAGCAGTTACGTCCAGGGCAATCAGCCCCAGCATTTT

clone size: once
J gene: TRBJ2-5
D gene: NA
V gene: TRBV5-1
CDR3 protein: CASSARETQYF
CDR3 DNA: TGCGCCAGCAGCGCGAGAGAGACCCAGTACTTC

clone size: NA
J gene: TRBJ2-5
D gene: NA
V gene: TRBV5-1
CDR3 protein: CASSSPGRQETQYF
CDR3 DNA: TGCGCCAGCAGCTCGCCGGGACGGCAAGAGACCCAGTACTTC

clone size: NA
J gene: TRBJ1-6
D gene: NA
V gene: TRBV5-5
CDR3 protein: CASSLLPSSYNSPLHF
CDR3 DNA: TGTGCCAGCAGCTTGCTCCCAAGCTCCTATAATTCACCCCTCCACTTT

clone size: NA
J gene: TRBJ2-7
D gene: NA
V gene: TRBV19
CDR3 protein: CASSSVSYEQYF
CDR3 DNA: TGTGCCAGTAGCTCGGTTTCCTACGAGCAGTACTTC